Listed below are T cell receptor beta chains from one sample, sequenced in a study of T-cell reconstitution after alpha-beta-depleted transplantation in children. One entry per CDR3 protein, called by TCRdb with MiXCR from the PCR reads. Found here are 500,000 to 750,000 distinct CDR3 sequences, over 10% of them singletons; the top ten hold approximately 2%. The sample consisted of PBMCs, mostly from graft donor cells, taken 360 days after TCRalphabeta/CD19-depleted stem cell transplant. All receptors derive from a male patient under 18 who had a stem cell transplant for acute myeloid leukemia, so the T cells may come from the graft donor. Each CDR3 is given with its conserved first and last residue. The order of the fields is J gene, clone size, D gene, V gene, CDR3 DNA, CDR3 protein. D genes are given only for firm matches. Clone size appears in some rows only: once, few, many, or a class for an expanded clone.

>TRBJ1-1|-|-|TRBV18
TGTGCCAGCTCACCACCCGGGCCGGGGGTCATGAACACTGAAGCTTTCTTT
CASSPPGPGVMNTEAFF
>TRBJ2-1|few|TRBD2|TRBV20-1
TGCAGTGCAGAGAGGACTAGCGGGAGTTGGAGCCACAATGAGCAGTTCTTC
CSAERTSGSWSHNEQFF
>TRBJ2-5|-|-|TRBV7-6
TGTGCCAGCAGCTTTTTACCGGGACATCCTCAAGAGACCCAGTACTTC
CASSFLPGHPQETQYF
>TRBJ1-1|few|-|TRBV10-3
TGTGCCATCAGTGAGCCGCCGGGGACTGAAGCTTTCTTT
CAISEPPGTEAFF
>TRBJ2-5|many|-|TRBV12-3/TRBV12-4
TGTGCCACCTGCTCAGGGGTCCTGTGGGAGACCCAGTACTTC
CATCSGVLWETQYF
>TRBJ2-2|-|TRBD2|TRBV11-2
TGTGCCAGCAGCCTGGGACTAGCGGGAGGAGCCAGCCTCGGGGAGCTGTTTTTT
CASSLGLAGGASLGELFF
>TRBJ2-5|few|TRBD1|TRBV20-1
TGCAGTGCTAGAGGGAACAGGGGGCGGAGGGAGACCCAGTACTTC
CSARGNRGRRETQYF
>TRBJ1-1|few|-|TRBV6-5
TGTGCCAGCAGTTACGGCATGCTCCAGCTGGGGAACACTGAAGCTTTCTTT
CASSYGMLQLGNTEAFF
>TRBJ2-2|few|-|TRBV21-1
TGTGCCAGCAGCAAAGGGACTAGCGGGAAGAGGGTCGGGGAGCTGTTTTTT
CASSKGTSGKRVGELFF
>TRBJ1-3|many|TRBD1|TRBV5-1
TGCGCCAGCAGCGCGACAGGGGTCTCTGGAAACACCATATATTTT
CASSATGVSGNTIYF
>TRBJ2-7|-|-|TRBV30
TGTGCCTGGAGTGTCTGGGGGAGGTCCTACGAGCAGTACTTC
CAWSVWGRSYEQYF
>TRBJ2-2|many|-|TRBV25-1
TGTGCCAGCAGTGTATTGGGGGCGCCCACCGGGGAGCTGTTTTTT
CASSVLGAPTGELFF
>TRBJ2-1|many|-|TRBV5-1
TGCGCCAGCAGCTTGGCCGGGGTGAACCCTTACTACAATGAGCAGTTCTTC
CASSLAGVNPYYNEQFF
>TRBJ2-7|many|-|TRBV28
TGTGCCAGCAGTCCTTGGTACTCCTACGAGCAGTACTTC
CASSPWYSYEQYF
>TRBJ2-7|few|-|TRBV19
TGTGCCAGTAGTTTCCACCTCGGACAGATGGCCTACGAGCAGTACTTC
CASSFHLGQMAYEQYF
>TRBJ2-3|-|TRBD2|TRBV20-1
TGCAGTGCTTGGGGCCCGGGACTAGCGGGCACAGATACGCAGTATTTT
CSAWGPGLAGTDTQYF
>TRBJ2-3|many|-|TRBV14
TGTGCCAGCAGCCAAGATAGGATAGCAGATACGCAGTATTTT
CASSQDRIADTQYF